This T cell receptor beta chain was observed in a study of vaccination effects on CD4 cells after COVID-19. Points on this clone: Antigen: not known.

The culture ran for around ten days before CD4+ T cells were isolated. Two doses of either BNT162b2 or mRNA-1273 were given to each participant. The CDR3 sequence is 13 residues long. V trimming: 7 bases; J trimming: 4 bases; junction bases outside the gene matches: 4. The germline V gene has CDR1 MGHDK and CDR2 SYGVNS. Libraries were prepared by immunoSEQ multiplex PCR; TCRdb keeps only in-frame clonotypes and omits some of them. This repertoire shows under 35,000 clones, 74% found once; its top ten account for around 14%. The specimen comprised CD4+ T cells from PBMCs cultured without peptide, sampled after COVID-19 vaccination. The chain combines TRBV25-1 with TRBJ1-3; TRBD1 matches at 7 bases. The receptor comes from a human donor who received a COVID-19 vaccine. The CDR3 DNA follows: TGTGCCAGCATTGGGACAGCAGGAAACACCATATATTTT. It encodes CASIGTAGNTIYF.